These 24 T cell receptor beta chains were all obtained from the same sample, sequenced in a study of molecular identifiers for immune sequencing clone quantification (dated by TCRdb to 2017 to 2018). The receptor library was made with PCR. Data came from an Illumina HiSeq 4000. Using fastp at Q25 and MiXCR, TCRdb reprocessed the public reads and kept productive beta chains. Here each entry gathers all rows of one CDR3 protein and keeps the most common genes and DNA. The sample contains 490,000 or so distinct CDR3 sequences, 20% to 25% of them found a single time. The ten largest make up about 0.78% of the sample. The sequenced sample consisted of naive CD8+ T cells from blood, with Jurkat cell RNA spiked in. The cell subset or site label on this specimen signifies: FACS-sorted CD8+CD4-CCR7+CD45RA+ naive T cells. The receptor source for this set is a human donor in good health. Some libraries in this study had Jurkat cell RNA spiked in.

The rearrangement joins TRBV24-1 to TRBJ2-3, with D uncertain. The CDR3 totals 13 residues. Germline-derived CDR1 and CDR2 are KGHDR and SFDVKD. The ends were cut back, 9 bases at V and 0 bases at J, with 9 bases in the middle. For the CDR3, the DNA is TGTGCCACCGTTGACCCAAGCACAGATACGCAGTATTTT. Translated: CATVDPSTDTQYF.

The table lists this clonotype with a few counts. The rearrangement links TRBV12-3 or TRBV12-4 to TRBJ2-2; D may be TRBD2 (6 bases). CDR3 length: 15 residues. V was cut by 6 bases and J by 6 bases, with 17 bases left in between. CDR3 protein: CASSPWQGGPGELFF. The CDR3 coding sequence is TGTGCCAGCAGCCCTTGGCAGGGAGGTCCCGGGGAGCTGTTTTTT.

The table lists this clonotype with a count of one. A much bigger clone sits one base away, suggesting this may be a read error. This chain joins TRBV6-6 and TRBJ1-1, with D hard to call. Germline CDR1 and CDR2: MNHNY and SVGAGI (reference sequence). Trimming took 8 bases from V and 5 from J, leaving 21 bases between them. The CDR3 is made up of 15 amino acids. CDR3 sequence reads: CASLYDGGMRTEAFF. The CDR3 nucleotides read TGTGCCAGCCTCTATGACGGTGGGATGAGGACTGAAGCTTTCTTT.

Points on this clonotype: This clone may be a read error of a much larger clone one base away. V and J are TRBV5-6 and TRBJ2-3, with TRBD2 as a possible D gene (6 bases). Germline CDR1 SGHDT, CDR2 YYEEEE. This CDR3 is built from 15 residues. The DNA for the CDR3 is TGTGCCAGCAGCTTGTGGGGACTCATCACAGGTACGCAGTATTTT. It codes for CASSLWGLITGTQYF. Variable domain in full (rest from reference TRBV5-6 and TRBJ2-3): DAGVTQSPTHLIKTRGQQVTLRCSPKSGHDTVSWYQQALGQGPQFIFQYYEEEERQRGNFPDRFSGHQFPNYSSELNVNALLLGDSALYLCASSLWGLITGTQYFGPGTRLTVL.

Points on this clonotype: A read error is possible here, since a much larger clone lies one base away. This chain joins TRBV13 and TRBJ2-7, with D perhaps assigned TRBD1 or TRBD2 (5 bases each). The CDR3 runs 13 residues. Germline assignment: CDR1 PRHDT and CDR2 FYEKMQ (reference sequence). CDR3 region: CTSSLEGKYEQYF. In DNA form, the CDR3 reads TGTACCAGCAGCTTAGAGGGGAAGTACGAGCAGTACTTC.

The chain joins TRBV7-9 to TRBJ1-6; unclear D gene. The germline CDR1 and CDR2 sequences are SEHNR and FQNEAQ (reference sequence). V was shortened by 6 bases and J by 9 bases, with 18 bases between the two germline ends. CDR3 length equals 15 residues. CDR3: CASSLSRPPGSPLHF. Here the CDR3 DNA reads TGTGCCAGCAGTCTCTCCCGGCCCCCGGGTTCACCCCTCCACTTT.

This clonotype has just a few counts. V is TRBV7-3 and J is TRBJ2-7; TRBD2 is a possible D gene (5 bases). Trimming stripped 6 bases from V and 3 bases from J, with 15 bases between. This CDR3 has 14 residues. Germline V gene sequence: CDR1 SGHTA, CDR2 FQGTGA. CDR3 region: CASRTGKILYEQYF. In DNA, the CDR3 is TGTGCCAGCAGAACCGGGAAGATACTCTACGAGCAGTACTTC. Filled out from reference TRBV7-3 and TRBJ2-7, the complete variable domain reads GAGVSQTPSNKVTEKGKYVELRCDPISGHTALYWYRQSLGQGPEFLIYFQGTGAADDSGLPNDRFFAVRPEGSVSTLKIQRTERGDSAVYLCASRTGKILYEQYFGPGTRLTVT.

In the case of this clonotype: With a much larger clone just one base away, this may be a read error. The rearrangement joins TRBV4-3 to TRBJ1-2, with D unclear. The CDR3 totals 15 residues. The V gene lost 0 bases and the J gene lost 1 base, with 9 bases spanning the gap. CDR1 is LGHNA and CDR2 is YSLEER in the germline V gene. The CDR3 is CASSQDWGGNYGYTF. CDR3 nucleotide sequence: TGCGCCAGCAGCCAAGATTGGGGTGGTAACTATGGCTACACCTTC.

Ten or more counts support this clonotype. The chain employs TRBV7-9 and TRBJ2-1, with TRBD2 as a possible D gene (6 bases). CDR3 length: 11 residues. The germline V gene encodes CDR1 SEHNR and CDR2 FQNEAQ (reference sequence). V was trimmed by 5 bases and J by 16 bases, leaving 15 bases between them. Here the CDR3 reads CASSVPGLHFF. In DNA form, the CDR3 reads TGTGCCAGCAGCGTTCCGGGACTTCACTTCTTC.

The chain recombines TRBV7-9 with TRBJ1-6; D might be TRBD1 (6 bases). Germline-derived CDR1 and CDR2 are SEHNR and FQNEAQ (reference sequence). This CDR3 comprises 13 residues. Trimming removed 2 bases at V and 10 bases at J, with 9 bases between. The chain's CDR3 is CASSLLGQSPLHF. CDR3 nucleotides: TGTGCCAGCAGCTTATTGGGACAATCACCCCTCCACTTT.

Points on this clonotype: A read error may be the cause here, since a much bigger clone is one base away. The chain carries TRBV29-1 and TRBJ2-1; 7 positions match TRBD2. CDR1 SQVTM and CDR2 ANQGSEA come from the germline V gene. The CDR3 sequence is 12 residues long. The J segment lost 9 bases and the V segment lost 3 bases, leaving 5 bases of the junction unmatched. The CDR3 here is CSVEGGVGEQFF. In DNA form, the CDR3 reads TGCAGCGTTGAGGGGGGGGTCGGTGAGCAGTTCTTC.

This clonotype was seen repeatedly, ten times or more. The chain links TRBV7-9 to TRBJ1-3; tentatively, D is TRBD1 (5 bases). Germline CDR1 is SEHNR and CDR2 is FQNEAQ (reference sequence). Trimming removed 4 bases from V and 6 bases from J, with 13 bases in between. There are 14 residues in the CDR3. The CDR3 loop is CASSWSQEENTIYF. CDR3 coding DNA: TGTGCCAGCAGCTGGTCACAGGAGGAAAACACCATATATTTT.

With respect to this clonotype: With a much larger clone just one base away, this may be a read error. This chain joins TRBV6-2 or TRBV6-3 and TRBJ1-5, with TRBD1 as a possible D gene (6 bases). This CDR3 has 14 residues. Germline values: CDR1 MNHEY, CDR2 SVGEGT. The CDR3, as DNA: TGTGCCATCAGTTACGGGGGCAACAATCAGCCCCAGCATTTT. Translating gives CAISYGGNNQPQHF.

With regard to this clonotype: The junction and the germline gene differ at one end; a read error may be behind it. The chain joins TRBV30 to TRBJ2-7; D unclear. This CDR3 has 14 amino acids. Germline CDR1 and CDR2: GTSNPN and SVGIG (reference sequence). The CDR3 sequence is CAWSVPRSSCEQYF. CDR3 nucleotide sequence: TGTGCCTGGAGTGTACCGCGGTCATCCTGCGAGCAGTACTTC.

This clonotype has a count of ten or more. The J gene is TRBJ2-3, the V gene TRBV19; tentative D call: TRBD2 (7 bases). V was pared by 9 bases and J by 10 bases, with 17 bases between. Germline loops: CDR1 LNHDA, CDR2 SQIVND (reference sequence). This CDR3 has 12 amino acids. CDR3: CASTTNGGPQYF. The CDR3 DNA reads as TGTGCCAGCACCACCAACGGGGGGCCGCAGTATTTT.

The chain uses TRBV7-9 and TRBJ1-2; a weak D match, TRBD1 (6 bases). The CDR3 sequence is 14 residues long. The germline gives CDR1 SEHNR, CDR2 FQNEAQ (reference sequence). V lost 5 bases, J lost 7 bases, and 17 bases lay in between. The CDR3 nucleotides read TGTGCCAGCAGCCCCCCCCATGGGGGCAGTGGCTACACCTTC. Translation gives CASSPPHGGSGYTF.

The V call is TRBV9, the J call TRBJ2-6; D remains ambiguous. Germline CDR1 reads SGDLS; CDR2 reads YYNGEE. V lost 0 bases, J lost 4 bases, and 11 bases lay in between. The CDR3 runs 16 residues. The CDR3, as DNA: TGTGCCAGCAGCGTAGGGCAGCTGTCGGGGGCCAACGTCCTGACTTTC. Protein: CASSVGQLSGANVLTF.

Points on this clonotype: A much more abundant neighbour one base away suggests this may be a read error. The CDR3 nucleotides are TGTGCCAGCAGCCAAGTTAAGCGGGTAAGGAACACTGAAGCTTTCTTT. Its translation is CASSQVKRVRNTEAFF. The gene calls are TRBV3-1 and TRBJ1-1; D uncertain. V was pared by 1 base and J by 1 base, with 13 bases between. Germline assignment: CDR1 LGHDT and CDR2 YNNKEL (reference sequence). The length of the CDR3 is 16 residues.

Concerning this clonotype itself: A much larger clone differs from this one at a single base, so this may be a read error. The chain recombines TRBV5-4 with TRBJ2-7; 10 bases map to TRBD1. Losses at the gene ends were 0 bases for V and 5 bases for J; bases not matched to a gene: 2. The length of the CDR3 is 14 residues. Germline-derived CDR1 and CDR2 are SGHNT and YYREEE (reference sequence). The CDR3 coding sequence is TGTGCCAGCAGCTTGGCGGGACAGGGGAACGAGCAGTACTTC. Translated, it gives CASSLAGQGNEQYF. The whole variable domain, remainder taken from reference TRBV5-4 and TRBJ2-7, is ETGVTQSPTHLIKTRGQQVTLRCSSQSGHNTVSWYQQALGQGPQFIFQYYREEENGRGNFPPRFSGLQFPNYSSELNVNALELDDSALYLCASSLAGQGNEQYFGPGTRLTVT.

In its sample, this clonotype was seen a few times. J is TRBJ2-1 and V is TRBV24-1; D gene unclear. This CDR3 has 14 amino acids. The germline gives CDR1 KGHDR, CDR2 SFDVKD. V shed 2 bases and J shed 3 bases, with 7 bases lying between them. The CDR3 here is CATSDSGIYNEQFF. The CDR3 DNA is TGTGCCACCAGTGATTCGGGCATCTACAATGAGCAGTTCTTC.

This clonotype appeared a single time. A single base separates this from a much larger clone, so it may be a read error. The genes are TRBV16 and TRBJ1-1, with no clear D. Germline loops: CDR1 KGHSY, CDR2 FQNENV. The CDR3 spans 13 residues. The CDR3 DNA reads TGTGCCAGCGGCCAACGGGCCAACACTGAAGCTTTCTTT. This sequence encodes CASGQRANTEAFF.

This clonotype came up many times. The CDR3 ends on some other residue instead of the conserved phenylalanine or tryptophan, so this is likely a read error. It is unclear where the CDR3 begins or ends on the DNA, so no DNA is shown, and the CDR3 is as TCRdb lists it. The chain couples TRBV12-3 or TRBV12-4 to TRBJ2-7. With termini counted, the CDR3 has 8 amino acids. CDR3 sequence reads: CASTPVRS.

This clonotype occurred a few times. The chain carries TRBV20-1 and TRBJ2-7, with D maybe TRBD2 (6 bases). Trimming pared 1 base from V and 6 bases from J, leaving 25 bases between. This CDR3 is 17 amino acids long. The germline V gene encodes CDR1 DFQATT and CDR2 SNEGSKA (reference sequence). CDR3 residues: CSARVDGGLSGPLEQYF. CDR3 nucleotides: TGCAGTGCTAGAGTGGACGGCGGACTAAGCGGGCCCCTCGAGCAGTACTTC.

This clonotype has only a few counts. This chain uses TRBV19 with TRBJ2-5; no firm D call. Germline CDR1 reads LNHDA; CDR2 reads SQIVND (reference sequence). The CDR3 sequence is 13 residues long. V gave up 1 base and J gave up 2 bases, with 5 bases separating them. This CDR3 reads CASSIVEQETQYF. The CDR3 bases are TGTGCCAGTAGTATAGTGGAACAAGAGACCCAGTACTTC.